A selection of T cell receptor beta chains follows, all from one sample in a study of control samples from healthy donors and cancer patients. Here immunoSEQ multiplex PCR was the method, and the copy in TCRdb shows in-frame clones only, minus some. The top ten hold around 18% of the sample, which has 65,000 to 90,000 clones, 80% to 90% seen once. What was sequenced was blood. The receptors come from a man in his fifties in good health. Each CDR3 is given with its conserved first and last residue. D genes are given only for firm matches. Expanded clones are given a class, and other clones once, few, many or no size at all.

V: TRBV10-3
J: TRBJ1-6
D: -
length: 14
size: -
DNA: TGTGCCATCAGTGAAGGAGGGGGTAGGACACCCCTCCACTTT
CDR3: CAISEGGGRTPLHF

V: TRBV6-1
J: TRBJ2-3
D: TRBD1
length: 14
size: once
DNA: TGTGCCAGCAGTGAGGACAGGGGCACAGATACGCAGTATTTT
CDR3: CASSEDRGTDTQYF

V: TRBV18
J: TRBJ2-2
D: TRBD2
length: 17
size: -
DNA: TGTGCCAGCTCACCAAGGACTAGCGGGAGGGCAGCCGGGGAGCTGTTTTTT
CDR3: CASSPRTSGRAAGELFF

V: TRBV9
J: TRBJ2-2
D: -
length: 13
size: once
DNA: TGTGCCAGCAGCGTAGGACACACCGGGGAGCTGTTTTTT
CDR3: CASSVGHTGELFF

V: TRBV7-3
J: TRBJ2-7
D: TRBD2
length: 14
size: -
DNA: TGTGCCAGCAGCCTACTAGCGGGAGAGAACGAGCAGTACTTC
CDR3: CASSLLAGENEQYF

V: TRBV18
J: TRBJ1-1
D: -
length: 15
size: -
DNA: TGTGCCAGCTCACCACACGCCAGGGAAGACACTGAAGCTTTCTTT
CDR3: CASSPHAREDTEAFF

V: TRBV4-3
J: TRBJ1-2
D: -
length: 14
size: -
DNA: TGCGCCAGCAGCCAAGATCGGTCGGGGAATGGCTACACCTTC
CDR3: CASSQDRSGNGYTF

V: TRBV7-8
J: TRBJ2-1
D: -
length: 14
size: -
DNA: TGTGCCAGCAGCTTAGAGGGGGGGGGAAATGAGCAGTTCTTC
CDR3: CASSLEGGGNEQFF

V: TRBV19
J: TRBJ2-1
D: TRBD2
length: 15
size: -
DNA: TGTGCCAGTAGTGGAGGAGGCGGGGGGTACAATGAGCAGTTCTTC
CDR3: CASSGGGGGYNEQFF

V: TRBV5-4
J: TRBJ1-1
D: -
length: 12
size: -
DNA: TGTGCCAGCAGCTTGGACAACACTGAAGCTTTCTTT
CDR3: CASSLDNTEAFF

V: TRBV7-3
J: TRBJ2-5
D: -
length: 14
size: -
DNA: TGTGCCAGCAGCCGAGGGAACCCCGGAGAGACCCAGTACTTC
CDR3: CASSRGNPGETQYF

V: TRBV5-6
J: TRBJ1-5
D: TRBD1
length: 14
size: -
DNA: TGTGCCAGCAGCTTGGACAGGGGTGGGCAGCCCCAGCATTTT
CDR3: CASSLDRGGQPQHF

V: TRBV5-1
J: TRBJ1-4
D: TRBD1
length: 19
size: -
DNA: TGCGCCAGCAGCGGGGGACAGGGACCTTTCGCCGGGACCTTTGAAAAACTGTTTTTT
CDR3: CASSGGQGPFAGTFEKLFF

V: TRBV7-2
J: TRBJ2-7
D: TRBD1
length: 14
size: -
DNA: TGTGCCAGCAGCGGCCGGACAGGGGGGTACGAGCAGTACTTC
CDR3: CASSGRTGGYEQYF

V: TRBV10-3
J: TRBJ1-4
D: -
length: 16
size: -
DNA: TGTGCCATCAGTCAAACAGGGAGGGGAACTAATGAAAAACTGTTTTTT
CDR3: CAISQTGRGTNEKLFF

V: TRBV4-3
J: TRBJ2-1
D: TRBD2
length: 17
size: -
DNA: TGCGCCAGCAGCCAAGATCCGACTAGCGGGTCGTACAATGAGCAGTTCTTC
CDR3: CASSQDPTSGSYNEQFF

V: TRBV27
J: TRBJ1-1
D: -
length: 16
size: -
DNA: TGTGCCAGCAGTTTATGGACACCAAGAGGGAACACTGAAGCTTTCTTT
CDR3: CASSLWTPRGNTEAFF

V: TRBV6-5
J: TRBJ2-1
D: -
length: 11
size: once
DNA: TGTGCCAGCACGGGGTACAATGAGCAGTTCTTC
CDR3: CASTGYNEQFF

V: TRBV30
J: TRBJ1-6
D: -
length: 15
size: -
DNA: TGTGCCTGGAGGGCCGGGGGCCTCTTTAATTCACCCCTCCACTTT
CDR3: CAWRAGGLFNSPLHF

V: TRBV13
J: TRBJ1-6
D: -
length: 15
size: -
DNA: TGTGCCAGCAGCAATGGAAGGGCCTCTAATTCACCCCTCCACTTT
CDR3: CASSNGRASNSPLHF

V: TRBV5-1
J: TRBJ1-2
D: -
length: 13
size: -
DNA: TGCGCCAGCAGGCAGGCAGGGGACTATGGCTACACCTTC
CDR3: CASRQAGDYGYTF

V: TRBV12-3/TRBV12-4
J: TRBJ1-3
D: -
length: 13
size: -
DNA: TGTGCCAGCAGCCCCACGTCTGGAAACACCATATATTTT
CDR3: CASSPTSGNTIYF

V: TRBV7-9
J: TRBJ2-3
D: TRBD2
length: 17
size: -
DNA: TGTGCCAGCAGCTTAGGGGCACTAGCGGGACCAACAGATACGCAGTATTTT
CDR3: CASSLGALAGPTDTQYF

V: TRBV9
J: TRBJ1-3
D: -
length: 16
size: -
DNA: TGTGCCAGCAGCTCCCCCGGTGGGGAGTTAGGAAACACCATATATTTT
CDR3: CASSSPGGELGNTIYF

V: TRBV7-2
J: TRBJ2-7
D: -
length: 13
size: -
DNA: TGTGCCAGCAGCTTAGGGCTGTTCTACGAGCAGTACTTC
CDR3: CASSLGLFYEQYF

V: TRBV10-3
J: TRBJ2-7
D: -
length: 15
size: -
DNA: TGTGCCATCAGTGAGCCGCAGTCAGGGCGAAACGAGCAGTACTTC
CDR3: CAISEPQSGRNEQYF

V: TRBV11-1
J: TRBJ2-2
D: -
length: 14
size: -
DNA: TGTGCCAGCACCTACGGCAGGAACACCGGGGAGCTGTTTTTT
CDR3: CASTYGRNTGELFF

V: TRBV7-8
J: TRBJ2-3
D: -
length: 12
size: -
DNA: TGTGCCAGCAGCTTAGGGCCAGATACGCAGTATTTT
CDR3: CASSLGPDTQYF

V: TRBV10-2
J: TRBJ2-7
D: TRBD1
length: 14
size: -
DNA: TGCGCCAGCAATCGACAGGGGGGGAACTACGAGCAGTACTTC
CDR3: CASNRQGGNYEQYF

V: TRBV7-2
J: TRBJ2-7
D: TRBD2
length: 15
size: -
DNA: TGTGCCAGCAGCTTGACTAGCGATAGCTCCTACGAGCAGTACTTC
CDR3: CASSLTSDSSYEQYF

V: TRBV24-1
J: TRBJ2-1
D: -
length: 15
size: few
DNA: TGTGCCACCAGCGAAAACGGGCCGAGAGGCTATGAGCAGTTCTTC
CDR3: CATSENGPRGYEQFF

V: TRBV7-2
J: TRBJ2-5
D: TRBD2
length: 13
size: -
DNA: TGTGCCAGCAGCCGAGTAGCGGGGGAGACCCAGTACTTC
CDR3: CASSRVAGETQYF

V: TRBV27
J: TRBJ1-2
D: TRBD1
length: 13
size: -
DNA: TGTGCCAGCAGCTTCGGACAGGGGGGGGGCTACACCTTC
CDR3: CASSFGQGGGYTF

V: TRBV28
J: TRBJ1-5
D: -
length: 14
size: -
DNA: TGTGCCACCTCTTGGGGTTGGGGGTCTCAGCCCCAGCATTTT
CDR3: CATSWGWGSQPQHF

V: TRBV19
J: TRBJ2-3
D: -
length: 16
size: -
DNA: TGTGCCAGTAGTGAACGGAATTCGCCAGTCACAGATACGCAGTATTTT
CDR3: CASSERNSPVTDTQYF

V: TRBV5-4
J: TRBJ2-1
D: TRBD2
length: 16
size: -
DNA: TGTGCCAGCAGCTTGGAGACTAGCGGGAACTACAATGAGCAGTTCTTC
CDR3: CASSLETSGNYNEQFF

V: TRBV30
J: TRBJ2-7
D: -
length: 12
size: -
DNA: TGTGCCTGGAGTGTACACCGGTACGAGCAGTACTTC
CDR3: CAWSVHRYEQYF

V: TRBV9
J: TRBJ1-2
D: -
length: 13
size: -
DNA: TGTGCCAGCAGCGTAGCTGATGGCTATGGCTACACCTTC
CDR3: CASSVADGYGYTF

V: TRBV7-3
J: TRBJ2-1
D: TRBD2
length: 16
size: -
DNA: TGTGCCAGCAGCTTATCTGGCGGGGGATCCTACAATGAGCAGTTCTTC
CDR3: CASSLSGGGSYNEQFF

V: TRBV15
J: TRBJ2-1
D: -
length: 12
size: -
DNA: TGTGCCACCAGCAGCGCGGGGAATGAGCAGTTCTTC
CDR3: CATSSAGNEQFF

V: TRBV5-1
J: TRBJ2-5
D: -
length: 13
size: -
DNA: TGCGCCAGCAGCCAACAGGGAGAAGAGACCCAGTACTTC
CDR3: CASSQQGEETQYF

V: TRBV7-2
J: TRBJ1-1
D: TRBD1
length: 13
size: -
DNA: TGTGCCAGCAGCTTTCAAGGACAGGGTGAAGCTTTCTTT
CDR3: CASSFQGQGEAFF

V: TRBV3-1/TRBV3-2
J: TRBJ2-7
D: -
length: 16
size: -
DNA: TGTGCCAGCAGCCATCCCCCAGGAACCAACTCCTACGAGCAGTACTTC
CDR3: CASSHPPGTNSYEQYF

V: TRBV11-3
J: TRBJ2-3
D: -
length: 13
size: few
DNA: TGTGCCAGCAGCTCGTCAGGGGCAGATACGCAGTATTTT
CDR3: CASSSSGADTQYF

V: TRBV7-2
J: TRBJ2-1
D: TRBD2
length: 15
size: -
DNA: TGTGCCAGCAGCTTCGGGACTAAGGCTTACAATGAGCAGTTCTTC
CDR3: CASSFGTKAYNEQFF